These T cell receptor beta chains were read from a single sample in a study of cytomegalovirus exposure and HLA in healthy donors. Sequencing used immunoSEQ multiplex PCR; TCRdb keeps in-frame clones, though not all of them. The data contain around 130,000 clones, approximately 82% of them singletons. Sample: PBMCs. The receptors come from a man aged 45-60 years in good health and CMV-seronegative. Each CDR3 is given without its conserved first and last residue. Each record gives: V gene, clone size, CDR3 protein. Size is stated for part of the rows, as once, few or many counts, or as a class when the clone is expanded.

>TRBV5-1|-
ASSWGQGYGYT
>TRBV4-1|-
ASSQDRGHLLNTEAF
>TRBV27|-
ASSPGISYEQY
>TRBV5-5|-
ASSLAAESKLF
>TRBV6-5|-
ASSPGTDYGYT
>TRBV7-4|-
ASSLKRALLGAGEQF
>TRBV18|-
ASSRPGQGATGELF
>TRBV7-2|-
ASSLARGLAGSNEQF
>TRBV27|-
ASSLLLDRGRLLGYT
>TRBV15|-
AARGGPHTGELF
>TRBV27|-
ASSPRDRGSYNEQF
>TRBV7-8|-
ASRPLAGETYEQY
>TRBV27|-
ASSFGQGGGTDTQY
>TRBV4-2|few
ASSQARSGANTGELF
>TRBV7-9|-
ASSLGGLITDTQY
>TRBV19|once
ASRKQGTYNEQF
>TRBV7-8|few
ASSLALAGGYEQY
>TRBV6-1|-
ASKRTGNQPQH
>TRBV10-1|-
ASSDGRDTYEQY
>TRBV4-1|-
ASSQGPHEGQLLGYT
>TRBV5-5|-
ASSTGRGSNSPLH
>TRBV2|-
ASSGAPGTGGNSPLH
>TRBV6-6|-
ASSSGDTDYEQY
>TRBV12-5|-
ASGTGFLTDTQY
>TRBV9|-
ASSVGGGQPQH
>TRBV9|-
ASSAQTVTSTDTQY
>TRBV5-1|-
ASSLGGGEIYEQY
>TRBV25-1|-
ASSEIILNTGELF
>TRBV2|few
ASSGTGGEKLF
>TRBV6-6|once
ASRRDTPAAF
>TRBV15|-
ATSSFDRGPQETQY
>TRBV7-6|-
ASSSPGHPSGELF
>TRBV19|few
ASRTGLNQPQH
>TRBV5-1|-
ASSLNTGGQETQY
>TRBV6-1|few
ASSEGGTWSKQF
>TRBV6-6|-
ASSYGQGQANEQF
>TRBV2|-
ASRYYRESEAF
>TRBV7-2|-
ASSSGQGIGYT
>TRBV29-1|-
SVIRVETQY
>TRBV5-1|-
ASSVDRASYNEQF
>TRBV7-2|once
ASSFLRLTQY
>TRBV7-2|-
ASSTRTGPDGYGYT
>TRBV4-1|few
ASSQDVPEGAF
>TRBV5-4|-
ASSLDRGGGSPLH
>TRBV7-9|-
ASRRFGTSTDTQY
>TRBV6-5|-
ASRVRSRGYEQY
>TRBV4-1|-
ASSRTIQGVGDGYT
>TRBV7-9|-
ASSSQEATEAF
>TRBV10-1|-
ASSAGQGGNEQF
>TRBV6-6|-
ASSYTGESYNEQF
>TRBV4-1|-
ASSQDDREGTEAF
>TRBV7-2|-
ASGAYGRVDDEQY
>TRBV7-2|-
ASSFSRGETQY